These 22 T cell receptor beta chains originate from one sample sequenced in a study of vaccination effects on CD4 cells after COVID-19. Libraries were prepared by immunoSEQ multiplex PCR; TCRdb keeps only in-frame clonotypes and omits some of them. This table has 71,000 or so clones, under 75% appearing once. The antigens these receptors bind are not known. Antigen-specific CD4+ T cells were expanded (with viral peptide pools) by the ViraFEST assay ahead of sequencing. Isolation of CD4+ T cells took place after 10 days of culture. Nucleocapsid antibody tests were negative, and the vaccine recipients had no prior SARS-CoV-2 infection. The source material was CD4+ T cells from PBMCs cultured with HCoV-OC43 spike peptides, sampled before COVID-19 vaccination. This sample's subset: HCoV-OC43 spike overlapping peptide pool stimulation. The receptors originated from a human donor who received a COVID-19 vaccine.

This sequence joins TRBV5-1 and TRBJ1-1; possibly TRBD1 for D (5 bases). The CDR3 runs to 16 residues. Trimming pared 0 bases from V and 1 base from J, leaving 13 bases between. In germline, CDR1 is SGHRS, CDR2 YFSETQ. The chain's CDR3 is CASSLGSGGSNTEAFF. In DNA form, the CDR3 reads TGCGCCAGCAGCTTGGGGTCCGGGGGATCGAACACTGAAGCTTTCTTT.

This clone was observed a few times. V usage is TRBV28 and J usage is TRBJ2-2; D is possibly TRBD1 or TRBD2 (5 bases each). CDR3 length: 15 amino acids. Germline assignment: CDR1 MDHEN and CDR2 SYDVKM. The germline V and J ends were trimmed by 5 bases and 4 bases, with 14 bases remaining between them. CDR3 protein: CASSSRDPLTGELFF. The CDR3 DNA reads as TGTGCCAGCAGTAGCCGGGACCCACTCACCGGGGAGCTGTTTTTT.

The V and J genes are TRBV24-1 and TRBJ1-3, with unresolved D. The V end lost 3 bases, the J end lost 1 base, and 9 bases lay between the germline ends. CDR1 KGHDR and CDR2 SFDVKD come from the germline V gene. The CDR3 consists of 15 residues. This CDR3 is CATSDPSRSGNTIYF. The CDR3, as DNA: TGTGCCACCAGTGATCCGTCTAGGTCTGGAAACACCATATATTTT.

This clone was counted a few times. The V call is TRBV6-6, the J call TRBJ1-5, with a tentative D call TRBD1 (6 bases). CDR1 and CDR2 from the germline V gene are MNHNY and SVGAGI (reference sequence). Between the trimmed V and J ends, which lost 0 bases and 7 bases, there was a span of 13 bases. The CDR3 extends over 15 amino acids. The CDR3, as DNA: TGTGCCAGCAGTTACTCAGGGGGGCGAGGCCAGCCCCAGCATTTT. Amino acids: CASSYSGGRGQPQHF.

This sequence joins TRBV5-1 and TRBJ1-6; D possibly corresponds to TRBD1 (6 bases). In germline, CDR1 is SGHRS, CDR2 YFSETQ. V was clipped by 7 bases and J by 6 bases, with 11 bases between them. The CDR3 has 13 amino acids. The CDR3 loop reads CASRMDSNSPLHF. CDR3 coding DNA: TGCGCCAGCCGAATGGACAGTAATTCACCCCTCCACTTT.

This clone was observed a few times. J is TRBJ1-1 and V is TRBV18; D not certain. V was pared by 6 bases and J by 0 bases, with 11 bases between. Germline-derived CDR1 and CDR2 are KGHSH and LQKENI. The CDR3 sequence is 14 residues long. As DNA, the CDR3 is TGTGCCAGCTCCGGCGGGCTCATGAACACTGAAGCTTTCTTT. Encoded protein: CASSGGLMNTEAFF.

The chain uses TRBV6-2 or TRBV6-3 and TRBJ1-5; D remains ambiguous. The CDR3 consists of 12 residues. Germline V gives CDR1 MNHEY, CDR2 SVGEGT. Trimming removed 0 bases at V and 7 bases at J, with 4 bases between. The CDR3 DNA follows: TGTGCCAGCAGTTACTCGGTCCAGCCCCAGCATTTT. Translating gives CASSYSVQPQHF.

The genes are TRBV6-5 and TRBJ2-1, with 9 bases lining up with TRBD1. The CDR3 runs to 14 residues. The V gene end was trimmed by 6 bases and the J gene end by 9 bases; junction bases not matched to a gene: 9. The germline V gene has CDR1 MNHEY and CDR2 SVGAGI. The CDR3 coding sequence is TGTGCCAGCAGACCAACAGGGGGCTTATTTGAGCAGTTCTTC. Protein: CASRPTGGLFEQFF.

This clone came up a few times. The genes are TRBV6-6 and TRBJ1-6; D is uncertain. This CDR3 has 14 residues. V was trimmed by 4 bases and J by 7 bases, leaving 11 bases between them. Germline CDR1 is MNHNY and CDR2 is SVGAGI (reference sequence). The CDR3 sequence is CASSSLRRNSPLHF. CDR3 DNA sequence: TGTGCCAGCAGTTCCCTACGCAGGAATTCACCCCTCCACTTT.

The chain combines TRBV5-6 with TRBJ1-2, with D perhaps TRBD1 (6 bases). CDR1 is SGHDT, CDR2 YYEEEE, per germline. This CDR3 has 14 residues. Deletions cut 2 bases from V and 2 bases from J, with 10 bases between. The CDR3 nucleotides read TGTGCCAGCAGCTTCCTGGACAGAAACTATGGCTACACCTTC. This codes for CASSFLDRNYGYTF.

The chain combines TRBV5-1 with TRBJ2-3, with 9 nucleotides matching TRBD2. The ends lost 0 bases at V and 2 bases at J; junction bases unmatched: 1. This CDR3 region has 15 residues. Looked up from germline, CDR1 is SGHRS and CDR2 is YFSETQ. The CDR3 region has the DNA TGCGCCAGCAGCTTGGGCGGGGGGGACACAGATACGCAGTATTTT. It encodes CASSLGGGDTDTQYF.

CDR3 residues: CASSLPGLAATDTQYF. CDR3 DNA sequence: TGTGCCAGCAGTTTGCCGGGACTAGCGGCCACAGATACGCAGTATTTT. The chain has TRBV28 and TRBJ2-3; 11 positions match TRBD2. Germline V gene lookup returns CDR1 MDHEN and CDR2 SYDVKM. Trimming at V came to 3 bases and at J to 2 bases, leaving 4 bases not matched to a gene. The CDR3 has 16 residues.

This rearrangement joins TRBV5-5 to TRBJ2-2; no clear D gene. CDR1 and CDR2 (germline): SGHKS, YYEKEE (reference sequence). V gave up 0 bases and J gave up 1 base, with 10 bases separating them. This CDR3 spans 16 amino acids. The CDR3 region is CASSLGSVRNTGELFF. CDR3 coding DNA: TGTGCCAGCAGCTTGGGGTCGGTACGGAACACCGGGGAGCTGTTTTTT.

This clone was recorded a few times. The chain employs TRBV28 and TRBJ1-5, with D possibly matching TRBD1 (6 bases). The ends were cut back, 6 bases at V and 0 bases at J, with 12 bases in the middle. This CDR3 has 15 residues. Germline V gene sequence: CDR1 MDHEN, CDR2 SYDVKM. The CDR3 sequence is CASRTGQPSNQPQHF. CDR3 bases: TGTGCCAGCAGGACAGGACAGCCTAGCAATCAGCCCCAGCATTTT.

The chain joins TRBV11-2 to TRBJ2-3, with D tentatively TRBD2 (6 bases). This CDR3 has 16 residues. Germline loops: CDR1 SGHAT, CDR2 FQNNGV. V was shortened by 5 bases and J by 0 bases, with 15 bases between the two germline ends. CDR3 bases: TGTGCCAGCAGCCGCCAGCCGGGGGTTAGCACAGATACGCAGTATTTT. It is translated as CASSRQPGVSTDTQYF.

The chain employs TRBV18 and TRBJ2-7; tentatively, D is TRBD1 (6 bases). Trimming took off 3 bases at V and 6 bases at J, with 15 bases between the two ends. The CDR3 is 14 amino acids. The germline gives CDR1 KGHSH, CDR2 LQKENI. The CDR3 coding sequence is TGTGCCAGCTCACCCCTCGCACAGGGTGGCGAGCAGTACGTC. It is translated as CASSPLAQGGEQYV.

The V gene is TRBV6-6, the J gene TRBJ2-2; TRBD2 might be the D (5 bases). The CDR3 is made up of 12 amino acids. V was trimmed by 8 bases and J by 6 bases, leaving 10 bases between them. Germline V gives CDR1 MNHNY, CDR2 SVGAGI (reference sequence). The CDR3 loop is CASGLASGELFF. CDR3 nucleotides: TGTGCCAGCGGGCTAGCTTCCGGGGAGCTGTTTTTT.

The J gene is TRBJ1-2, the V gene TRBV2, with TRBD1 as a possible D gene (6 bases). CDR3 length: 14 residues. The V gene lost 2 bases and the J gene lost 4 bases, with 11 bases spanning the gap. Germline V gene lookup returns CDR1 SNHLY and CDR2 FYNNEI. The CDR3 coding sequence is TGTGCCAGCAGTGAATTAGGGGGAATCTATGGCTACACCTTC. It yields the protein CASSELGGIYGYTF.

V and J are TRBV12-3 or TRBV12-4 and TRBJ1-1; D uncertain. The CDR3 spans 13 residues. Trimming pared 3 bases from V and 0 bases from J, leaving 5 bases between. The CDR3 protein is CASSFRLNTEAFF. CDR3 sequence (DNA): TGTGCCAGCAGTTTCCGCCTGAACACTGAAGCTTTCTTT.

The chain couples TRBV2 to TRBJ2-3; no firm D call. The V end lost 7 bases, the J end lost 0 bases, and 14 bases lay between the germline ends. The CDR3 extends over 15 amino acids. The germline gives CDR1 SNHLY, CDR2 FYNNEI. CDR3 DNA: TGTGCCAGCATGGGGTTTGCCGGTAGCACAGATACGCAGTATTTT. Translating gives CASMGFAGSTDTQYF.

The CDR3 loop reads CASSNTDTQYF. The CDR3 DNA reads TGTGCCAGCAGCAATACAGATACGCAGTATTTT. V gene TRBV7-9 combines with J gene TRBJ2-3; D call uncertain. V was cut by 5 bases and J by 3 bases, with 3 bases left in between. Germline V gene data show CDR1 as SEHNR and CDR2 as FQNEAQ (reference sequence). This CDR3 contains 11 residues. Complete variable domain (other parts from reference TRBV7-9 and TRBJ2-3): DTGVSQNPRHKITKRGQNVTFRCDPISEHNRLYWYRQTLGQGPEFLTYFQNEAQLEKSRLLSDRFSAERPKGSFSTLEIQRTEQGDSAMYLCASSNTDTQYFGPGTRLTVL.

This chain joins TRBV4-1 and TRBJ1-2; D might be TRBD1 (5 bases). The germline V gene has CDR1 MGHRA and CDR2 YSYEKL. V was pared by 0 bases and J by 4 bases, with 9 bases between. The CDR3 sequence is 14 residues long. The CDR3 DNA reads TGCGCCAGCAGCCAAGAGGAGACAGCCTATGGCTACACCTTC. Translating it yields CASSQEETAYGYTF.